What follows is one T cell receptor (beta chain) and its context. This entry belongs to a study of cytomegalovirus exposure and HLA in healthy donors. In the PCR, 60 Vbeta and 13 Jbeta primers were used. Data came from immunoSEQ multiplex PCR; TCRdb stores just in-frame clones and leaves some out. The table records approximately 110,000 clones, about three quarters of them present only once. The CDR3 loop spans 17 amino acids. Germline CDR1 and CDR2: SNHLY and FYNNEI. The TCR originated in a man in his fifties or sixties in good health and CMV-seronegative. The specimen sequenced was PBMCs. The rearrangement uses TRBV2 and TRBJ2-3, with TRBD1 matching 9 bases. Here the CDR3 reads CAQTFGTGKRRTDTQYF. The DNA for the CDR3 is TGTGCTCAAACTTTTGGGACAGGGAAAAGGAGGACAGATACGCAGTATTTT.